Presented here are 22 T cell receptor beta chains from one specimen sequenced in a study of T cell clones after liver transplantation. TCRdb's table, derived via immunoSEQ multiplex PCR, lists solely in-frame clones and lacks some. The data contain tens of thousands of clones, around four fifths of them singletons. Sample: CD4+ T cells from blood, taken 45 to 46 months after liver transplant. The origin of the receptors is a human patient who received a liver transplant. A share of the T cells may be of graft donor origin.

This clone was picked up one time. V usage is TRBV20-1 and J usage is TRBJ2-5; unclear D gene. The ends were cut back, 6 bases at V and 4 bases at J, with 9 bases in the middle. This CDR3 comprises 11 residues. Looked up from germline, CDR1 is DFQATT and CDR2 is SNEGSKA (reference sequence). The CDR3 bases are TGCAGTGCCCCGTTTGGAGAGACCCAGTACTTC. Encoded protein: CSAPFGETQYF.

This rearrangement joins TRBV19 to TRBJ2-3; 8 positions agree with TRBD1. The junction had 12 bases not matched to a gene; V was cut back by 8 bases and J by 5 bases. The V gene's germline CDR1 is LNHDA and CDR2 SQIVND (reference sequence). CDR3 length: 15 residues. CDR3 nucleotide sequence: TGTGCCAGTTCCCTGGACAGGGCGACGGTAGATACGCAGTATTTT. It specifies CASSLDRATVDTQYF.

J is TRBJ2-7 and V is TRBV4-3; D gene unclear. V was pared by 4 bases and J by 1 base, with 8 bases between. This CDR3 is built from 13 residues. Germline loops: CDR1 LGHNA, CDR2 YSLEER. The CDR3 region is CASSLDRSYEQYF. The CDR3 coding sequence is TGCGCCAGCAGCCTCGACCGATCCTACGAGCAGTACTTC.

This clone was counted once. The rearrangement links TRBV6-6 to TRBJ1-5; D not resolved. CDR1 and CDR2 from the germline V gene are MNHNY and SVGAGI (reference sequence). V was clipped by 5 bases and J by 3 bases, with 14 bases between them. The CDR3 is made up of 15 amino acids. CDR3 coding DNA: TGTGCCAGCAGTCCTGTGCGACCGGCCAATCAGCCCCAGCATTTT. It is translated as CASSPVRPANQPQHF.

The chain couples TRBV5-4 to TRBJ2-5; D possibly corresponds to TRBD2 (6 bases). CDR1 SGHNT and CDR2 YYREEE come from the germline V gene (reference sequence). This CDR3 region has 14 residues. V lost 5 bases to trimming and J lost 3 bases, with 14 bases between them. The CDR3 region has the DNA TGTGCCAGCAGTTCGGGAGCCGAGAAAGAGACCCAGTACTTC. Translated: CASSSGAEKETQYF.

The chain couples TRBV5-1 to TRBJ2-5; D gene ambiguous. Trimming pared 2 bases from V and 2 bases from J, leaving 4 bases between. The CDR3 loop spans 12 amino acids. Per the germline V gene, CDR1 is SGHRS and CDR2 is YFSETQ. CDR3 sequence: CASSLQQETQYF. The CDR3 coding sequence is TGCGCCAGCAGCTTACAGCAAGAGACCCAGTACTTC.

In this sample, this clone turned up once. V usage is TRBV7-9 and J usage is TRBJ2-7; the D gene could be TRBD1 or TRBD2 (5 bases each). This CDR3 region has 15 residues. The V and J ends lost 1 base and 5 bases respectively, with 15 bases between them. Germline V gene data show CDR1 as SEHNR and CDR2 as FQNEAQ (reference sequence). This CDR3 is CASSLDGTPFDEQYF. In DNA form, the CDR3 reads TGTGCCAGCAGCTTAGACGGGACCCCTTTCGACGAGCAGTACTTC.

This clone was counted between two and nine times. The J gene is TRBJ1-3, the V gene TRBV6-5, with no clear D. V lost 4 bases and J 0 bases, leaving 13 bases between the germline ends. The CDR3 is 16 amino acids. Germline V lookup: CDR1 MNHEY, CDR2 SVGAGI. CDR3 amino acids: CASSFRAYPSGNTIYF. As DNA, the CDR3 is TGTGCCAGCAGTTTCCGGGCCTACCCCTCTGGAAACACCATATATTTT.

V gene TRBV7-2 combines with J gene TRBJ2-7; 8 bases align to TRBD2. Germline CDR1 SGHTA, CDR2 FQGNSA. The length of the CDR3 is 16 residues. Losses at the gene ends were 3 bases for V and 1 base for J; bases not matched to a gene: 8. The CDR3 protein is CASSFSTGGRSYEQYF. For the CDR3, the DNA is TGTGCCAGCAGCTTCTCTACGGGAGGGCGGTCCTACGAGCAGTACTTC.

This clone was counted between two and nine times. The rearrangement links TRBV7-2 to TRBJ1-5; weak D call: TRBD1 (6 bases). The germline V and J ends were trimmed by 4 bases and 0 bases, with 13 bases remaining between them. Germline CDR1 reads SGHTA; CDR2 reads FQGNSA. The length of the CDR3 is 16 residues. CDR3 sequence: CASSSQGIHSNQPQHF. The CDR3 coding sequence is TGTGCCAGCAGCTCGCAGGGGATTCATAGCAATCAGCCCCAGCATTTT.

The V gene is TRBV28, the J gene TRBJ1-4; 7 nucleotides line up with TRBD1. V dropped 5 bases and J dropped 2; count of bases not matched to a gene: 5. The CDR3 covers 15 residues. Germline-derived CDR1 and CDR2 are MDHEN and SYDVKM. CDR3 region: CASSPNRGTNEKLFF. The CDR3, as DNA: TGTGCCAGCAGTCCCAACAGGGGCACTAATGAAAAACTGTTTTTT.

J is TRBJ2-7 and V is TRBV7-9, with 8 bases identical to TRBD1. Trimming at V came to 3 bases and at J to 5 bases, leaving 9 bases not matched to a gene. Germline V gene lookup returns CDR1 SEHNR and CDR2 FQNEAQ (reference sequence). This CDR3 region has 15 residues. The CDR3 reads CASSFVTGGWNEQYF. The CDR3 DNA reads TGTGCCAGCAGCTTTGTAACAGGGGGTTGGAACGAGCAGTACTTC.

The rearrangement uses TRBV6-5 and TRBJ1-4; D gene unclear. V lost 6 bases and J 7 bases, leaving 15 bases between the germline ends. The CDR3 contains 14 residues. Germline V gives CDR1 MNHEY, CDR2 SVGAGI. In nucleotides, the CDR3 is TGTGCCAGCAGCTATACTAAGAGCCGTGAAAAACTGTTTTTT. Amino acids: CASSYTKSREKLFF.

The chain joins TRBV11-2 to TRBJ2-1, with TRBD1 matching over 7 bases. In germline, CDR1 is SGHAT, CDR2 FQNNGV. V dropped 5 bases and J dropped 1; count of bases not matched to a gene: 11. The CDR3 length is 17 residues. CDR3 coding DNA: TGTGCCAGCAGCCGACGCATAGAACAGGGGTCCTACAATGAGCAGTTCTTC. Translation: CASSRRIEQGSYNEQFF.

The chain carries TRBV18 and TRBJ1-1, with D tentatively TRBD1 (5 bases). V lost 4 bases to trimming and J lost 2 bases, with 8 bases between them. The CDR3 is made up of 13 amino acids. CDR1 is KGHSH and CDR2 is LQKENI in the germline V gene. The CDR3 bases are TGTGCCAGCTCACTCGACAGTAACACTGAAGCTTTCTTT. This translates into CASSLDSNTEAFF.

J is TRBJ2-2 and V is TRBV28; D is uncertain. The CDR3 is 13 amino acids. Trimming pared 6 bases from V and 3 bases from J, leaving 8 bases between. Germline CDR1 reads MDHEN; CDR2 reads SYDVKM. CDR3 amino acids: CASRLLHTGELFF. CDR3 DNA sequence: TGTGCCAGCAGACTACTCCACACCGGGGAGCTGTTTTTT.

This chain links TRBV11-2 with TRBJ2-7; D remains ambiguous. Germline CDR1 reads SGHAT; CDR2 reads FQNNGV. CDR3 length: 15 amino acids. V was trimmed by 1 base and J by 2 bases, leaving 12 bases between them. The CDR3 spells CASSLADDGPYEQYF. CDR3 nucleotide sequence: TGTGCCAGCAGCTTAGCCGACGACGGGCCCTACGAGCAGTACTTC.

This clone has just a few counts. The genes are TRBV19 and TRBJ2-7, with D perhaps TRBD2 (6 bases). The CDR3 sequence is 15 residues long. Germline V lookup: CDR1 LNHDA, CDR2 SQIVND (reference sequence). The V end lost 5 bases, the J end lost 1 base, and 15 bases lay between the germline ends. Here the CDR3 reads CASSVGTPNSYEQYF. The CDR3 region has the DNA TGTGCCAGTAGTGTGGGGACTCCGAATTCCTACGAGCAGTACTTC.

The chain links TRBV6-5 to TRBJ1-5, with D unresolved. The CDR3 is made up of 15 amino acids. V gave up 5 bases and J gave up 0 bases, with 11 bases separating them. The germline gives CDR1 MNHEY, CDR2 SVGAGI. The CDR3 DNA reads as TGTGCCAGCAGTCCCGACATTTATAGCAATCAGCCCCAGCATTTT. Translation: CASSPDIYSNQPQHF.

This clone was picked up a small number of times. This chain connects TRBV7-9 to TRBJ2-2, with unresolved D. V was clipped by 7 bases and J by 0 bases, with 12 bases between them. This CDR3 comprises 15 residues. The germline V gene has CDR1 SEHNR and CDR2 FQNEAQ (reference sequence). The chain's CDR3 is CASTEPTSNTGELFF. CDR3 nucleotides: TGTGCCAGCACGGAACCGACTTCGAACACCGGGGAGCTGTTTTTT. Full variable domain (missing parts from reference TRBV7-9 and TRBJ2-2): DTGVSQNPRHKITKRGQNVTFRCDPISEHNRLYWYRQTLGQGPEFLTYFQNEAQLEKSRLLSDRFSAERPKGSFSTLEIQRTEQGDSAMYLCASTEPTSNTGELFFGEGSRLTVL.

The V call is TRBV7-9, the J call TRBJ2-3, with TRBD2 identical over 15 bases. CDR3 length equals 18 residues. Germline CDR1 is SEHNR and CDR2 is FQNEAQ (reference sequence). V shed 5 bases and J 3 bases; nucleotides not matched to a gene: 9. CDR3 sequence (DNA): TGTGCCAGCAGCGATCCGGGACTAGCGGGAGGTTCTACAGATACGCAGTATTTT. It encodes CASSDPGLAGGSTDTQYF. Full variable domain (rest looked up from reference TRBV7-9 and TRBJ2-3): DTGVSQNPRHKITKRGQNVTFRCDPISEHNRLYWYRQTLGQGPEFLTYFQNEAQLEKSRLLSDRFSAERPKGSFSTLEIQRTEQGDSAMYLCASSDPGLAGGSTDTQYFGPGTRLTVL.

V is TRBV27 and J is TRBJ1-3; maybe TRBD1 (5 bases). In germline, CDR1 is MNHEY, CDR2 SMNVEV (reference sequence). V lost 7 bases, J lost 0 bases, and 13 bases lay in between. This CDR3 has 15 amino acids. The chain's CDR3 is CASKTAINSGNTIYF. CDR3 in DNA: TGTGCCAGCAAGACAGCGATTAACTCTGGAAACACCATATATTTT.